The 29 T cell receptor beta chains reported below all come from one sample, sequenced in a study of human T cells and chemical hapten exposure. TCRdb reprocessed the RACE reads via MiXCR and lists one record per CDR3 protein. Of around 120,000 distinct CDR3 sequences detected, approximately 15% appear once; the ten largest clones hold approximately 2.6%. Time point meaning: pre-sensitization, week 0. As to treatment: therapeutic diphenylcyclopropenone sensitization with weekly scalp DPC. This sample comprised whole blood, obtained in connection with sensitization to the hapten diphenylcyclopropenone (DPC). The source is a woman younger than 30 with alopecia areata. Some clones in this sample may be carry-over from other donors' samples.

In its sample, this clonotype was seen a few times. This chain links TRBV4-2 with TRBJ1-1; D not resolved. The CDR3 has 16 amino acids. Between the trimmed V and J ends, which lost 4 bases and 0 bases, there was a span of 15 bases. CDR1 and CDR2 (germline): LGHNA, YNFKEQ. CDR3 sequence reads: CASSRPSEEMNTEAFF. The CDR3 bases are TGTGCCAGCAGCCGTCCGAGCGAGGAAATGAACACTGAAGCTTTCTTT.

The sample holds a few counts of this clonotype. The chain has TRBV27 and TRBJ2-7; D is uncertain. The CDR3 is 14 residues long. CDR1 MNHEY and CDR2 SMNVEV come from the germline V gene (reference sequence). The V end was cut by 5 bases, the J end by 3 bases, with 14 bases between. The CDR3, as DNA: TGTGCCAGCAGTCCCGATCGCAGGCGCTACGAGCAGTACTTC. Encoded protein: CASSPDRRRYEQYF.

This clonotype appeared many times. The V call is TRBV5-1, the J call TRBJ2-7, with D possibly being TRBD1 (6 bases). Trimming took 4 bases from V and 5 from J, leaving 10 bases between them. The germline CDR1 and CDR2 sequences are SGHRS and YFSETQ. There are 12 residues in the CDR3. In DNA, the CDR3 is TGCGCCAGCAGCCCCACAGGGAACGAGCAGTACTTC. Its translation is CASSPTGNEQYF. Together with reference TRBV5-1 and TRBJ2-7, the CDR3 gives the full variable domain: KAGVTQTPRYLIKTRGQQVTLSCSPISGHRSVSWYQQTPGQGLQFLFEYFSETQRNKGNFPGRFSGRQFSNSRSEMNVSTLELGDSALYLCASSPTGNEQYFGPGTRLTVT.

This clonotype has ten or more counts. The V gene is TRBV6-2 or TRBV6-3, the J gene TRBJ2-6; 10 bases fit TRBD1. Trimming took 6 bases from V and 3 from J; bases not matched to a gene: 8. This CDR3 is built from 17 residues. Germline V lookup: CDR1 MNHEY, CDR2 SVGEGT. CDR3 DNA sequence: TGTGCCAGCAGCCCCGGGACAGGGGCTTTTGGGGCCAACGTCCTGACTTTC. The encoded protein is CASSPGTGAFGANVLTF.

The sample holds a few counts of this clonotype. The chain carries TRBV29-1 and TRBJ2-4; the match to TRBD1 covers 7 bases. CDR1 is SQVTM and CDR2 is ANQGSEA in the germline V gene. V shed 2 bases, J shed 0 bases, and the junction held 4 bases outside the gene matches. The CDR3 covers 15 residues. This CDR3 is CSVEPTGAAKNIQYF. DNA for the CDR3: TGCAGCGTTGAACCAACAGGGGCAGCCAAAAACATTCAGTACTTC.

Only a few counts were recorded for this clonotype. The gene calls are TRBV9 and TRBJ2-7, with 12 bases fitting TRBD2. The CDR3 contains 15 residues. Germline V lookup: CDR1 SGDLS, CDR2 YYNGEE. Trimming at V came to 4 bases and at J to 3 bases, leaving 5 bases not matched to a gene. The CDR3 reads CASSPRLAGDYEQYF. CDR3 sequence (DNA): TGTGCCAGCAGCCCCCGACTAGCGGGGGACTACGAGCAGTACTTC.

This clonotype was found a few times. The V gene is TRBV28, the J gene TRBJ2-1, with 11 bases lining up with TRBD2. This CDR3 contains 14 residues. The V and J ends lost 3 bases and 7 bases, in that order; junction bases with no gene match: 2. Germline CDR1 reads MDHEN; CDR2 reads SYDVKM. CDR3 residues: CASSLRLAGNEQFF. CDR3 nucleotides: TGTGCCAGCAGTTTGCGACTAGCGGGAAATGAGCAGTTCTTC.

The chain employs TRBV29-1 and TRBJ2-3; a possible D gene is TRBD1 (6 bases). V shed 6 bases and J shed 0 bases, with 22 bases lying between them. The CDR3 loop spans 17 amino acids. Germline values: CDR1 SQVTM, CDR2 ANQGSEA. CDR3 residues: CSVTQGRGLSSTDTQYF. The CDR3 bases are TGCAGCGTCACCCAGGGCAGGGGCCTCTCTAGCACAGATACGCAGTATTTT.

This clonotype has only a few counts. This rearrangement joins TRBV6-2 or TRBV6-3 to TRBJ2-1; D might be TRBD2 (6 bases). The CDR3 has 12 residues. Germline V gene data show CDR1 as MNHEY and CDR2 as SVGEGT. V lost 7 bases and J 10 bases, leaving 14 bases between the germline ends. CDR3 nucleotide sequence: TGTGCCAGCAAGACACTAGCTCGGGAGCAGTTCTTC. Protein: CASKTLAREQFF.

The V and J genes are TRBV5-4 and TRBJ2-7; no reliable D call. The CDR3 totals 13 residues. The V end lost 1 base, the J end lost 3 bases, and 8 bases lay between the germline ends. CDR1 is SGHNT, CDR2 YYREEE, per germline (reference sequence). CDR3 amino acids: CASSLSPDYEQYF. CDR3 bases: TGTGCCAGCAGCTTGTCTCCGGACTACGAGCAGTACTTC.

This clonotype was picked up a small number of times. This chain joins TRBV11-2 and TRBJ2-4; D gene uncertain. CDR1 is SGHAT, CDR2 FQNNGV, per germline. The CDR3 runs to 14 residues. Trimming left V 1 base short and J 4 bases short, with 8 bases between. This CDR3 reads CASSLGAGKNIQYF. The CDR3 nucleotides read TGTGCCAGCAGCTTAGGAGCCGGGAAAAACATTCAGTACTTC. The full variable domain, its missing parts supplied by reference TRBV11-2 and TRBJ2-4, is EAGVAQSPRYKIIEKRQSVAFWCNPISGHATLYWYQQILGQGPKLLIQFQNNGVVDDSQLPKDRFSAERLKGVDSTLKIQPAKLEDSAVYLCASSLGAGKNIQYFGAGTRLSVL.

This clonotype was found many times. The chain is built from TRBV6-2 or TRBV6-3 and TRBJ2-7, with 8 bases identical to TRBD1. CDR1 MNHEY and CDR2 SVGEGT come from the germline V gene. The CDR3 length is 13 residues. Trimming cost V 6 bases and J 2 bases; bases outside gene matches: 3. The CDR3 sequence is CASSRTGTYEQYF. The CDR3 nucleotides read TGTGCCAGCAGCCGGACAGGGACCTACGAGCAGTACTTC.

V and J are TRBV29-1 and TRBJ1-1; tentatively, D is TRBD1 (6 bases). Germline CDR1 and CDR2: SQVTM and ANQGSEA. The V end was cut by 7 bases, the J end by 1 base, with 10 bases between. The CDR3 covers 12 residues. For the CDR3, the DNA is TGCAGCGGCGGGGGCTGGAACACTGAAGCTTTCTTT. It codes for CSGGGWNTEAFF. Full variable domain (remainder filled in from reference TRBV29-1 and TRBJ1-1): SAVISQKPSRDICQRGTSLTIQCQVDSQVTMMFWYRQQPGQSLTLIATANQGSEATYESGFVIDKFPISRPNLTFSTLTVSNMSPEDSSIYLCSGGGWNTEAFFGQGTRLTVV.

This clonotype appeared many times. The chain uses TRBV5-5 and TRBJ1-4; 8 bases are shared with TRBD1. The CDR3 covers 18 residues. Per germline, CDR1 SGHKS and CDR2 YYEKEE (reference sequence). Germline trimming cut 0 bases from V and 8 bases from J; bases unmatched to any gene: 15. In nucleotides, the CDR3 is TGTGCCAGCAGCTTGGCGGGGAGGATCCTCCGACAGGGGGAAAAACTGTTTTTT. This sequence encodes CASSLAGRILRQGEKLFF.

This clonotype was counted between two and nine times. The chain carries TRBV24-1 and TRBJ2-1; TRBD2 is a possible D gene (6 bases). This CDR3 has 15 residues. The germline V gene has CDR1 KGHDR and CDR2 SFDVKD. The V end lost 1 base, the J end lost 4 bases, and 10 bases lay between the germline ends. The CDR3 reads CATSDFGGKYNEQFF. Here the CDR3 DNA reads TGTGCCACCAGTGATTTTGGAGGGAAGTACAATGAGCAGTTCTTC.

V usage is TRBV5-1 and J usage is TRBJ2-3; no firm D call. CDR1 SGHRS and CDR2 YFSETQ come from the germline V gene. This CDR3 spans 15 amino acids. V was trimmed by 1 base and J by 2 bases, leaving 11 bases between them. In DNA form, the CDR3 reads TGCGCCAGCAGCTTGATCGGCGTTCTCACAGATACGCAGTATTTT. Amino acids: CASSLIGVLTDTQYF.

The chain employs TRBV19 and TRBJ2-2; 7 positions agree with TRBD2. The CDR3 covers 14 residues. The junction had 5 bases not matched to a gene; V was cut back by 6 bases and J by 4 bases. Germline lookup yields CDR1 LNHDA and CDR2 SQIVND (reference sequence). CDR3 DNA: TGTGCCAGTAGGCTGGGGGAGGGCACCGGGGAGCTGTTTTTT. Translated, it gives CASRLGEGTGELFF.

J is TRBJ2-3 and V is TRBV13; D is undetermined. The CDR3 runs to 11 residues. V dropped 4 bases and J dropped 6 bases, with 5 bases sitting between them. Looked up from germline, CDR1 is PRHDT and CDR2 is FYEKMQ (reference sequence). CDR3 loop: CASSYHDTQYF. As DNA, the CDR3 is TGTGCCAGCAGCTACCATGATACGCAGTATTTT. The entire variable domain, with the rest obtained from reference TRBV13 and TRBJ2-3, is as follows: AAGVIQSPRHLIKEKRETATLKCYPIPRHDTVYWYQQGPGQDPQFLISFYEKMQSDKGSIPDRFSAQQFSDYHSELNMSSLELGDSALYFCASSYHDTQYFGPGTRLTVL.

This clonotype has a handful of counts. This rearrangement joins TRBV12-3 or TRBV12-4 to TRBJ2-7, with TRBD1 matching over 8 bases. The CDR3 loop spans 14 amino acids. Trimming at V came to 8 bases and at J to 0 bases, leaving 6 bases not matched to a gene. The chain's CDR3 is CASEDRDSSYEQYF. The CDR3 bases are TGTGCCAGCGAGGACAGGGATTCCTCCTACGAGCAGTACTTC.

This clonotype appeared many times. CDR3 region: CASSQDGGANVLTF. CDR3 sequence (DNA): TGTGCCAGCAGCCAAGATGGAGGGGCCAACGTCCTGACTTTC. The gene calls are TRBV3-1 and TRBJ2-6; unclear D gene. Germline CDR1 LGHDT, CDR2 YNNKEL (reference sequence). This CDR3 has 14 amino acids. Trimming stripped 0 bases from V and 4 bases from J, with 4 bases between.

This clonotype has more than one count but fewer than ten. This sequence joins TRBV6-2 or TRBV6-3 and TRBJ2-3; 7 bases are a match to TRBD2. The germline gives CDR1 MNHEY, CDR2 SVGEGT. Germline trimming cut 5 bases from V and 3 bases from J; bases unmatched to any gene: 5. This CDR3 is built from 14 residues. CDR3 residues: CASSTGLETDTQYF. The CDR3 DNA is TGTGCCAGCAGTACCGGACTAGAGACAGATACGCAGTATTTT.

This clonotype was counted between two and nine times. Here the CDR3 omits its conserved ending phenylalanine or tryptophan, so a read error is the likely source. The DNA for the CDR3 is TGTGCTAGTGGCCCGCCGGGACAGGGTTTCTACGAGCAGTACTCC. Protein sequence: CASGPPGQGFYEQYS. This chain connects TRBV12-5 to TRBJ2-7, with 9 bases lining up with TRBD1. The germline V gene has CDR1 LGHNT and CDR2 FRNRAP. CDR3 size: 15 residues. J gave up 3 bases and V 6 bases, and 9 bases lay outside the gene matches.

This clonotype was seen a few times. The chain joins TRBV25-1 to TRBJ2-7; 9 bases match TRBD1. Per germline, CDR1 MGHDK and CDR2 SYGVNS. This CDR3 contains 14 residues. J lost 5 bases, V lost 4 bases, and 6 bases had no gene match. The CDR3, as DNA: TGTGCCAGCAGTGGAGGACAGGGGAAGAACGAGCAGTACTTC. This encodes CASSGGQGKNEQYF.

This clonotype has at least ten counts. CDR3 DNA: TGTGCCAGCAGCTACCGACTACTAGCGTCGAGCACAGATACGCAGTATTTT. Protein: CASSYRLLASSTDTQYF. This rearrangement joins TRBV7-8 to TRBJ2-3; 7 nucleotides match TRBD2. J gave up 0 bases and V 4 bases, and 10 bases lay outside the gene matches. There are 17 residues in the CDR3. Germline assignment: CDR1 SGHVS and CDR2 FQNEAQ.

The CDR3 is CSVGLGGATYEQYF. CDR3 in DNA: TGCAGCGTCGGCCTTGGGGGGGCCACCTACGAGCAGTACTTC. The genes are TRBV29-1 and TRBJ2-7; the D gene is possibly TRBD2 (7 bases). Per germline, CDR1 SQVTM and CDR2 ANQGSEA. Trimming left V 6 bases short and J 2 bases short, with 17 bases between. The CDR3 covers 14 residues.

This clonotype was counted between two and nine times. The V call is TRBV7-7, the J call TRBJ2-5; D not certain. The length of the CDR3 is 15 residues. With 1 base removed from V and 5 bases from J, the gap between germline ends came to 14 bases. Germline CDR1 SSHAT, CDR2 FNYEAQ (reference sequence). CDR3 residues: CASSLGSGSQETQYF. In nucleotides, the CDR3 is TGTGCCAGCAGCTTAGGAAGTGGGTCTCAGGAGACCCAGTACTTC.

The chain joins TRBV4-1 to TRBJ2-3; 12 bases are shared with TRBD2. Per germline, CDR1 MGHRA and CDR2 YSYEKL. This CDR3 region has 15 residues. Trimming at V came to 4 bases and at J to 7 bases, leaving 6 bases not matched to a gene. CDR3 nucleotides: TGCGCCAGCAGCCGGACGACTAGCGGGGGCCATACGCAGTATTTT. Translated, it gives CASSRTTSGGHTQYF.

This clonotype has more than one count but fewer than ten. The chain combines TRBV7-2 with TRBJ1-6; D is undetermined. Germline CDR1 is SGHTA and CDR2 is FQGNSA. V was cut by 1 base and J by 7 bases, with 11 bases left in between. This CDR3 spans 15 amino acids. The CDR3 DNA reads as TGTGCCAGCAGCTTAGTTCCAGCTAAAAATTCACCCCTCCACTTT. Translation: CASSLVPAKNSPLHF.

In its sample, this clonotype was seen a few times. This chain connects TRBV27 to TRBJ1-6; TRBD1 is a possible D gene (6 bases). The CDR3 totals 13 residues. Between the trimmed V and J ends, which lost 4 bases and 10 bases, there was a span of 11 bases. The germline V gene has CDR1 MNHEY and CDR2 SMNVEV (reference sequence). Here the CDR3 reads CASSWGGRSPLHF. The CDR3 DNA follows: TGTGCCAGCAGTTGGGGGGGCCGATCACCCCTCCACTTT.